This TCR beta chain was identified during a study of radiotherapy plus CTLA-4 blockade in lung cancer. Some clones are missing from TCRdb's copy, which holds only in-frame ones; the method was immunoSEQ multiplex PCR. Altogether more than 100,000 clones are present, 75% to 90% being singletons, with the ten largest covering under 8%. The V end was cut by 2 bases, the J end by 3 bases, with 8 bases between. The germline V gene has CDR1 SGHVS and CDR2 FNYEAQ. The CDR3 runs to 14 residues. The sequencing used peripheral blood, collected from a patient treated with radiotherapy plus ipilimumab. The V and J genes are TRBV7-6 and TRBJ1-3, with D perhaps matching TRBD1 (6 bases). This sequence originates from a human donor with non-small cell lung cancer that progressed on radiotherapy plus ipilimumab. The CDR3 sequence: CASSLQGFGNTIYF. CDR3 nucleotide sequence: TGTGCCAGCAGCTTACAGGGGTTTGGAAACACCATATATTTT.